This T cell receptor (beta chain) originates from a study of blood T cell repertoires in COVID-19. Study context: Samples came from the United States, Italy and Spain, spanning acute and convalescent COVID-19. From T cells, B-cell-depleted T cells, or PBMCs came the material, which was cDNA or gDNA.

In the authors' methods: It was from reference gene primer amplification that nucleated cell counts were estimated. The repertoire was sequenced with immunoSEQ multiplex PCR; TCRdb's copy has only in-frame clones and lacks some. V and J calls and clone size are those listed in that table; D and trimming were worked out from the DNA. The data show fewer than 150,000 clones, 60% to 85% seen once. The germline V gene encodes CDR1 LNHDA and CDR2 SQIVND (reference sequence). V shed 4 bases, J shed 7 bases, and the junction held 7 bases outside the gene matches. The CDR3 is made up of 14 amino acids. This chain connects TRBV19 to TRBJ1-2, with 9 bases fitting TRBD1. Source material: peripheral blood. This receptor was identified in an elderly man with acute or convalescent COVID-19. The CDR3 region has the DNA TGTGCCAGTAGTACCCGGGACAGGGTATTTGGCTACACCTTC. Translating gives CASSTRDRVFGYTF.